This T cell receptor (beta chain) was sequenced in a study of patients and donors after allogeneic stem cell transplantation. The V gene end was trimmed by 11 bases and the J gene end by 1 base; junction bases not matched to a gene: 6. CDR1 and CDR2 from the germline V gene are MNHEY and SMNVEV (reference sequence). The length of the CDR3 is 14 residues. This clonotype was seen a handful of times. TCRdb reprocessed the RT-PCR reads via MiXCR and lists one record per CDR3 protein. The profile covers more than 850,000 distinct CDR3 sequences, with approximately 19% appearing a single time and 5.5% to 6.5% taken by the ten largest.

Sequencing was performed on blood, either unsorted or a sorted T cell fraction (not recorded which). This sequence joins TRBV27 and TRBJ2-2, with 8 nucleotides matching TRBD2. The TCR sequence derives from a human donor who was either an allogeneic HSCT recipient or a stem cell or donor lymphocyte infusion donor (not recorded which). It is not recorded whose cells these are; they may come from a transplant donor. Here the CDR3 reads CAGRTSLNTGELFF. The CDR3 DNA reads TGTGCCGGCCGGACTAGCCTGAACACCGGGGAGCTGTTTTTT.